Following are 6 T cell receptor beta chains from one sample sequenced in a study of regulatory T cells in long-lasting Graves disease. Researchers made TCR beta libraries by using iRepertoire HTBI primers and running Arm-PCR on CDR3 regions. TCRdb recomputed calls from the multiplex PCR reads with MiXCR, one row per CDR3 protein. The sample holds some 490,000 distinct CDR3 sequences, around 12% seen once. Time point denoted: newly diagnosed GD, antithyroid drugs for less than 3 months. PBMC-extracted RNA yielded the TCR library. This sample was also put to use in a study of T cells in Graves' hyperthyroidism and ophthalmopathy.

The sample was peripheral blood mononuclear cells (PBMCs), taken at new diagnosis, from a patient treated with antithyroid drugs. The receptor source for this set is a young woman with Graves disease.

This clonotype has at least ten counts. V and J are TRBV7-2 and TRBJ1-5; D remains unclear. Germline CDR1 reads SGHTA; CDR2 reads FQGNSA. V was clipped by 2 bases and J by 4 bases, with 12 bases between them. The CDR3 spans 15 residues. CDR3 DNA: TGTGCCAGCAGCTTAAGTTTCTGGGGAAATCAGCCCCAGCATTTT. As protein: CASSLSFWGNQPQHF. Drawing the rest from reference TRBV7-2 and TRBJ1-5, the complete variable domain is GAGVSQSPSNKVTEKGKDVELRCDPISGHTALYWYRQSLGQGLEFLIYFQGNSAPDKSGLPSDRFSAERTGGSVSTLTIQRTQQEDSAVYLCASSLSFWGNQPQHFGDGTRLSIL.

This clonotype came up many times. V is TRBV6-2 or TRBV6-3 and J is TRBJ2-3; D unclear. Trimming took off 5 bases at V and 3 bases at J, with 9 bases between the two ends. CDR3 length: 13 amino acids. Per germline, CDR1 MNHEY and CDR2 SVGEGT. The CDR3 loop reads CASSPRMTDTQYF. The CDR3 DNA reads TGTGCCAGCAGTCCAAGAATGACAGATACGCAGTATTTT.

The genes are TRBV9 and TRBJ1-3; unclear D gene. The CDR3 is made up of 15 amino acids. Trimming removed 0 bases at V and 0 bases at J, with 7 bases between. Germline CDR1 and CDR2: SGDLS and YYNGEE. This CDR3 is CASSVEQTSGNTIYF. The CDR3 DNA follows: TGTGCCAGCAGCGTAGAACAGACCTCTGGAAACACCATATATTTT. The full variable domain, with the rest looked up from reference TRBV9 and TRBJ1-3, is DSGVTQTPKHLITATGQRVTLRCSPRSGDLSVYWYQQSLDQGLQFLIQYYNGEERAKGNILERFSAQQFPDLHSELNLSSLELGDSALYFCASSVEQTSGNTIYFGEGSWLTVV.

CDR3 bases: TGTGCCAGCAGTCCATGGGACTTTATGAGAACCGATGGCTACACCTTC. It specifies CASSPWDFMRTDGYTF. The chain carries TRBV27 and TRBJ1-2; maybe TRBD1 (5 bases). This CDR3 has 16 amino acids. Looked up from germline, CDR1 is MNHEY and CDR2 is SMNVEV (reference sequence). Trimming cost V 5 bases and J 6 bases, with 22 bases left between them.

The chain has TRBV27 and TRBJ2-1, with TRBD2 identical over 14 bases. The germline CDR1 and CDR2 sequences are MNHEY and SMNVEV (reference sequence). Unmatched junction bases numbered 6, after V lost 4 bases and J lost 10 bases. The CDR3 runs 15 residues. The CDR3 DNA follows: TGTGCCAGCAGTTCCGGGACTAGCGGGAGCCGGGAGCAGTTCTTC. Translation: CASSSGTSGSREQFF.

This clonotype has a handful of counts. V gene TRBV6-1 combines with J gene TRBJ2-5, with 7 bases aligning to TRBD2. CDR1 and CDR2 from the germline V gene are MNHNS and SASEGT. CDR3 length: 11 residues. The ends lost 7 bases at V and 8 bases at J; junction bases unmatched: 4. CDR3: CASIRGSTQYF. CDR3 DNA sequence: TGTGCCAGCATCCGCGGGAGTACCCAGTACTTC.